These 19 T cell receptor beta chains were all obtained from the same sample, sequenced in a study of blood T cell repertoires in COVID-19 (dated by TCRdb to the early 2020s). Library generation was performed with the immunoSEQ multiplex PCR assay. TCRdb provides this immuneACCESS table in a form limited to in-frame rearrangements. Some clones are lacking; in checked studies, under half of them reflect an unresolved V gene, and why the rest are absent is not known. This sample lists about 3,500 clones; roughly 70% were detected once. The top ten clones comprise under 45% of the sample. The sequenced sample was peripheral blood. These TCRs come from a human donor in a cohort sampled during active COVID-19.

This clone has just one count. V and J are TRBV4-1 and TRBJ2-1; the match to TRBD2 covers 13 bases. The CDR3 consists of 17 residues. From germline, CDR1 is MGHRA and CDR2 YSYEKL. After removal of 0 bases from V and 4 bases from J, the junction contained 3 bases not matched to a gene. CDR3 sequence (DNA): TGCGCCAGCAGCCAAGATCGGACTAGCGGGGGTTACAATGAGCAGTTCTTC. Translated, it gives CASSQDRTSGGYNEQFF.

The V call is TRBV7-2, the J call TRBJ2-3; weak D call: TRBD2 (6 bases). From germline, CDR1 is SGHTA and CDR2 FQGNSA. The CDR3 length is 12 residues. V was cut by 6 bases and J by 5 bases, with 9 bases left in between. The CDR3 DNA reads as TGTGCCAGCAGGGAAGCGGGAGATACGCAGTATTTT. Translated: CASREAGDTQYF. Combining the CDR3 with reference TRBV7-2 and TRBJ2-3 gives the whole variable domain GAGVSQSPSNKVTEKGKDVELRCDPISGHTALYWYRQSLGQGLEFLIYFQGNSAPDKSGLPSDRFSAERTGGSVSTLTIQRTQQEDSAVYLCASREAGDTQYFGPGTRLTVL.

The V call is TRBV6-2 or TRBV6-3, the J call TRBJ2-1, with D tentatively TRBD2 (6 bases). Germline CDR1 MNHEY, CDR2 SVGEGT. V dropped 5 bases and J dropped 8 bases, with 13 bases sitting between them. The CDR3 extends over 13 amino acids. The CDR3 DNA reads as TGTGCCAGCAGTCGCCCTAGCGACCATGAGCAGTTCTTC. Translating it yields CASSRPSDHEQFF.

CDR3 in amino acids: CAGSWERQETQYF. The DNA for the CDR3 is TGCGCCGGGTCTTGGGAGAGGCAAGAGACCCAGTACTTC. The chain joins TRBV23-1 to TRBJ2-5, with D possibly being TRBD2 (5 bases). TRBV23-1 is known as an ORF, though its function is uncertain. V was clipped by 11 bases and J by 2 bases, with 15 bases between them. CDR3 length: 13 residues.

The chain links TRBV7-9 to TRBJ2-1; the match to TRBD2 covers 8 bases. CDR3 length: 18 amino acids. Germline V gene data show CDR1 as SEHNR and CDR2 as FQNEAQ (reference sequence). After removal of 5 bases from V and 4 bases from J, the junction contained 16 bases not matched to a gene. The CDR3 nucleotides read TGTGCCAGCAGCCCCACCCTACTAGCGGCGGGAGTTTACAATGAGCAGTTCTTC. Protein product: CASSPTLLAAGVYNEQFF.

V usage is TRBV2 and J usage is TRBJ2-2; 9 bases match TRBD1. V lost 4 bases to trimming and J lost 3 bases; unmatched junction nucleotides: 6. The germline V gene encodes CDR1 SNHLY and CDR2 FYNNEI. This CDR3 region has 16 residues. CDR3 amino acids: CASSVQGASHTGELFF. The CDR3 DNA reads TGTGCCAGCAGTGTACAGGGGGCGAGTCACACCGGGGAGCTGTTTTTT.

V usage is TRBV29-1 and J usage is TRBJ1-1; no definite D call. This CDR3 region has 14 residues. V dropped 1 base and J dropped 2 bases, with 11 bases sitting between them. Germline V gene lookup returns CDR1 SQVTM and CDR2 ANQGSEA. The CDR3 region has the DNA TGCAGCGTTGAAGGGGCACAGAAAAACACTGAAGCTTTCTTT. Its translation: CSVEGAQKNTEAFF.

The rearrangement joins TRBV20-1 to TRBJ1-1; possible D gene TRBD1, 5 bases. CDR1 and CDR2 from the germline V gene are DFQATT and SNEGSKA (reference sequence). The CDR3 length is 15 residues. Trimming removed 3 bases from V and 0 bases from J, with 14 bases in between. The CDR3 loop is CSASTGLKLNTEAFF. CDR3 sequence (DNA): TGCAGTGCTAGTACAGGTCTAAAGTTGAACACTGAAGCTTTCTTT.

The chain combines TRBV19 with TRBJ1-5, with 9 bases identical to TRBD1. CDR1 and CDR2 (germline): LNHDA, SQIVND (reference sequence). V trimming: 5 bases; J trimming: 4 bases; junction bases outside the gene matches: 12. This CDR3 comprises 17 residues. CDR3 region: CASSPLVGDRVNQPQHF. DNA for the CDR3: TGTGCCAGTAGTCCTCTGGTTGGGGACAGGGTGAATCAGCCCCAGCATTTT.

The chain uses TRBV10-2 and TRBJ2-7; 7 bases fit TRBD1. V lost 2 bases and J lost 7; bases outside the gene matches: 5. The CDR3 contains 13 residues. Germline V lookup: CDR1 WSHSY, CDR2 SAAADI. The CDR3 nucleotides read TGCGCCAGCAGTGAGAGAGGCAGGGGGGAGCAGTACGTC. This codes for CASSERGRGEQYV.

This clone was recorded only once. V gene TRBV7-9 combines with J gene TRBJ2-6; TRBD1 aligns across 8 bases. In germline, CDR1 is SEHNR, CDR2 FQNEAQ (reference sequence). CDR3 length equals 18 residues. V trimming: 5 bases; J trimming: 0 bases; junction bases outside the gene matches: 9. Here the CDR3 DNA reads TGTGCCAGCAGCCTTTCTGGGACAGGATTCTCTGGGGCCAACGTCCTGACTTTC. As protein: CASSLSGTGFSGANVLTF.

In its sample, this clone was seen once. The chain links TRBV19 to TRBJ1-1, with D possibly being TRBD1 (6 bases). The CDR3 consists of 15 residues. CDR1 is LNHDA and CDR2 is SQIVND in the germline V gene (reference sequence). V was shortened by 5 bases and J by 1 base, with 14 bases between the two germline ends. This chain's CDR3 is CASSWPGQTNTEAFF. The CDR3 DNA follows: TGTGCCAGTAGTTGGCCGGGACAAACGAACACTGAAGCTTTCTTT.

This clone showed up just a few times. The chain carries TRBV6-4 and TRBJ2-3; a possible D gene is TRBD1 (5 bases). CDR3 size: 17 residues. Trimming took 2 bases from V and 2 from J, leaving 17 bases between them. Germline V CDR1 and CDR2: MRHNA, SNTAGT. Here the CDR3 DNA reads TGTGCCAGCAGTGACACTTTCGGACAAGGGGACACAGATACGCAGTATTTT. It specifies CASSDTFGQGDTDTQYF.

This chain links TRBV6-5 with TRBJ1-2; the D gene is possibly TRBD1 (6 bases). Between the trimmed V and J ends, which lost 6 bases and 6 bases, there was a span of 17 bases. The CDR3 covers 14 residues. CDR1 and CDR2 from the germline V gene are MNHEY and SVGAGI. CDR3 sequence reads: CASSTQGGKNGYTF. CDR3 sequence (DNA): TGTGCCAGCAGCACACAGGGTGGAAAGAATGGCTACACCTTC.

This chain links TRBV25-1 with TRBJ1-2; the D gene is possibly TRBD1 (6 bases). Germline assignment: CDR1 MGHDK and CDR2 SYGVNS. The CDR3 spans 12 residues. V shed 7 bases and J shed 2 bases, with 8 bases lying between them. The CDR3 spells CASIQGNYGYTF. The CDR3 DNA sequence: TGTGCCAGCATACAGGGAAACTATGGCTACACCTTC.

The chain has TRBV12-2 and TRBJ1-1; the table's D call, TRBD1, has no DNA check behind it. TRBV12-2 is tagged as a pseudogene. The CDR3 has 18 residues. The chain's CDR3 is CASRLKVVGAGRNTEAFF. The CDR3 nucleotides read TGTGCAAGTCGCTTAAAGGTGGTAGGTGCAGGCCGGAACACTGAAGCTTTCTTT.

The rearrangement joins TRBV28 to TRBJ1-4; D not certain. CDR1 is MDHEN, CDR2 SYDVKM, per germline. The CDR3 has 17 residues. Trimming pared 3 bases from V and 1 base from J, leaving 15 bases between. CDR3 DNA sequence: TGTGCCAGCAGTTTTAGGTCCCCAGCGGAAACTAATGAAAAACTGTTTTTT. Translating gives CASSFRSPAETNEKLFF.

The chain links TRBV5-1 to TRBJ1-6; a possible D gene is TRBD1 (5 bases). V was cut by 0 bases and J by 3 bases, with 7 bases left in between. This CDR3 spans 15 amino acids. Per germline, CDR1 SGHRS and CDR2 YFSETQ. CDR3 DNA: TGCGCCAGCAGCTTGGGGCAGGGCTATAATTCACCCCTCCACTTT. Amino acid sequence: CASSLGQGYNSPLHF.

The chain is built from TRBV5-4 and TRBJ1-2; TRBD1 matches at 8 bases. V lost 4 bases and J lost 6; bases outside the gene matches: 11. Germline V gene data show CDR1 as SGHNT and CDR2 as YYREEE (reference sequence). This CDR3 contains 15 residues. DNA for the CDR3: TGTGCCAGCAGCGGTGGATCAGGGGGCTGGGATGGCTACACCTTC. It encodes CASSGGSGGWDGYTF.